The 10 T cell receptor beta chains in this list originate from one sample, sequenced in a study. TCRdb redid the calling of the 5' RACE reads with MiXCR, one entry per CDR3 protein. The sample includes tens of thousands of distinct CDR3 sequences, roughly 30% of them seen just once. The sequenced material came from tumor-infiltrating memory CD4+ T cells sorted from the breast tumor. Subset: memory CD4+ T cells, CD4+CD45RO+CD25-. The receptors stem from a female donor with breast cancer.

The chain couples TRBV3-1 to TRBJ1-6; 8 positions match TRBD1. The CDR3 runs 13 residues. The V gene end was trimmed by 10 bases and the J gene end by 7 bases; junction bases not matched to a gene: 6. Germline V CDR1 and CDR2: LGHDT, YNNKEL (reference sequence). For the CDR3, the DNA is TGTGCCATCGGGACAGGTGGAAATTCACCCCTCCACTTT. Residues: CAIGTGGNSPLHF.

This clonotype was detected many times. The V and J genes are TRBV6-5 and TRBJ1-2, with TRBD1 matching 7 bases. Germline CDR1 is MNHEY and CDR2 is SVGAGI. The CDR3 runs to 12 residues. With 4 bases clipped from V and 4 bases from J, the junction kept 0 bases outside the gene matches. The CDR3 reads CASSWDSYGYTF. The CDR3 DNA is TGTGCCAGCAGTTGGGACAGCTATGGCTACACCTTC.

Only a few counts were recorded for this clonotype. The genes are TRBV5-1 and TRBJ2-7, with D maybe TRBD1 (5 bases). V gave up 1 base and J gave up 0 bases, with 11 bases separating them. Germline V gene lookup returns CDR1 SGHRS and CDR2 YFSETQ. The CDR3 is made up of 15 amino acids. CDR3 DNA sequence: TGCGCCAGCAGCTTGCTGCAGGGTAGCTCCTACGAGCAGTACTTC. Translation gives CASSLLQGSSYEQYF.

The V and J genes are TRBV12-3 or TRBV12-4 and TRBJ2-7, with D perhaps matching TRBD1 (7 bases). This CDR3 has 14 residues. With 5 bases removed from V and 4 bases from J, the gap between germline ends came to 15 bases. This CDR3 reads CASSLQGGRYEQYF. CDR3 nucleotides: TGTGCCAGCAGTCTCCAGGGGGGTAGGTACGAGCAGTACTTC.

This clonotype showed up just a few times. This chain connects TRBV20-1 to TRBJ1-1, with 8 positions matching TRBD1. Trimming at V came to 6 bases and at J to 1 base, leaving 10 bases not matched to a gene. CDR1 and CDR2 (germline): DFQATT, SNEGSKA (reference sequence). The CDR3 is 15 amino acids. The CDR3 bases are TGCAGTGCCCCACGGACAGGGATCCAGAACACTGAAGCTTTCTTT. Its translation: CSAPRTGIQNTEAFF.

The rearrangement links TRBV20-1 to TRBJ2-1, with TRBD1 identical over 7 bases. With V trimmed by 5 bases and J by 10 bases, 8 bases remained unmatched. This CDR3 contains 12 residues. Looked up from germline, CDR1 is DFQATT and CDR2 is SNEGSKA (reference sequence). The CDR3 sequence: CSAPPSTGEQFF. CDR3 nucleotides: TGCAGTGCTCCACCTTCGACAGGGGAGCAGTTCTTC.

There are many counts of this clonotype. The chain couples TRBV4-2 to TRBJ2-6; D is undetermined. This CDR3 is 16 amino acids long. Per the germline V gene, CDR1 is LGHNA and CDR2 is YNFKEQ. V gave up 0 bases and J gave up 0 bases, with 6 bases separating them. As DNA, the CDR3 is TGTGCCAGCAGCCAAGATCAGAACTCTGGGGCCAACGTCCTGACTTTC. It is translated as CASSQDQNSGANVLTF.

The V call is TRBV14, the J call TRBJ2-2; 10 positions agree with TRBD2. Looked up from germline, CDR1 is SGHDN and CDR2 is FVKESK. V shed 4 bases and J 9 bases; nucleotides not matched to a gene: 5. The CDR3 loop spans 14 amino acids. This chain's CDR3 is CASSPFSGRRELFF. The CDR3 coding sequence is TGTGCCAGCAGCCCTTTTAGCGGGAGGAGGGAGCTGTTTTTT. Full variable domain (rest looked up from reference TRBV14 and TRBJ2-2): EAGVTQFPSHSVIEKGQTVTLRCDPISGHDNLYWYRRVMGKEIKFLLHFVKESKQDESGMPNNRFLAERTGGTYSTLKVQPAELEDSGVYFCASSPFSGRRELFFGEGSRLTVL.

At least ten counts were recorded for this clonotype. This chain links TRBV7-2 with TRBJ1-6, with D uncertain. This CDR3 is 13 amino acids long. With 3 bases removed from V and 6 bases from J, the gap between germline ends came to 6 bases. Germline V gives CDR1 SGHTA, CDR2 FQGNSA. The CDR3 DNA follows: TGTGCCAGCAGCTTGAACTTTAATTCACCCCTCCACTTT. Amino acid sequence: CASSLNFNSPLHF.

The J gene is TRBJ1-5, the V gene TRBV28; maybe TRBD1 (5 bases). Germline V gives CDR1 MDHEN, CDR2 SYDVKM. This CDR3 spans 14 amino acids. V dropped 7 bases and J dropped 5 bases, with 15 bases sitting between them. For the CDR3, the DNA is TGTGCCAGCACTACTTGGGGGGACGATCAGCCCCAGCATTTT. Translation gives CASTTWGDDQPQHF.